A single sample gave rise to the 28 T cell receptor beta chains below, sequenced in a study of T cells after posttransplantation cyclophosphamide. Method: immunoSEQ multiplex PCR; TCRdb's copy keeps in-frame clones and lacks some. There are tens of thousands of clones in the sample; about 84% occur only once, and around 6.5% lies in the top ten. The specimen was PBMCs. These receptors were obtained from a woman aged 60-75 years with a blood cancer, CMV-positive, and with a related stem cell donor.

The chain combines TRBV6-5 with TRBJ1-1, with unresolved D. CDR3 length equals 13 residues. V was pared by 6 bases and J by 1 base, with 9 bases between. The V gene's germline CDR1 is MNHEY and CDR2 SVGAGI. The DNA of the CDR3 is TGTGCCAGCAGCAATCGGGGGAACACTGAAGCTTTCTTT. The encoded protein is CASSNRGNTEAFF.

The chain is built from TRBV5-1 and TRBJ1-1; a possible D gene is TRBD1 (6 bases). Germline loops: CDR1 SGHRS, CDR2 YFSETQ. With 0 bases removed from V and 0 bases from J, the gap between germline ends came to 9 bases. There are 15 residues in the CDR3. The CDR3 bases are TGCGCCAGCAGCTTGGAGGGACACCTGAACACTGAAGCTTTCTTT. The encoded protein is CASSLEGHLNTEAFF.

The chain combines TRBV27 with TRBJ1-1, with 7 nucleotides matching TRBD1. The V and J ends lost 4 bases and 0 bases, in that order; junction bases with no gene match: 8. The length of the CDR3 is 16 residues. The germline V gene encodes CDR1 MNHEY and CDR2 SMNVEV (reference sequence). CDR3 region: CASSSTGTVMNTEAFF. CDR3 in DNA: TGTGCCAGCAGTTCCACCGGGACAGTCATGAACACTGAAGCTTTCTTT.

This rearrangement joins TRBV29-1 to TRBJ1-2; TRBD1 is a possible D gene (5 bases). This CDR3 contains 13 residues. CDR1 and CDR2 (germline): SQVTM, ANQGSEA. Between the trimmed V and J ends, which lost 6 bases and 4 bases, there was a span of 15 bases. In DNA form, the CDR3 reads TGCAGCGTCCAAACGGGGGTTTTCTATGGCTACACCTTC. Protein sequence: CSVQTGVFYGYTF.

This chain uses TRBV4-1 with TRBJ2-5, with D perhaps matching TRBD1 (5 bases). This CDR3 spans 15 amino acids. In germline, CDR1 is MGHRA, CDR2 YSYEKL. V was clipped by 0 bases and J by 2 bases, with 10 bases between them. CDR3 loop: CASSQDETVQETQYF. The CDR3 nucleotides are TGCGCCAGCAGCCAAGATGAGACAGTTCAAGAGACCCAGTACTTC.

By frequency in the sample, this clone is medium-sized (0.01 to 0.1%). This rearrangement joins TRBV19 to TRBJ2-1; D perhaps matches TRBD2 (5 bases). CDR3 size: 15 residues. Trimming removed 6 bases from V and 3 bases from J, with 15 bases in between. Germline values: CDR1 LNHDA, CDR2 SQIVND (reference sequence). This chain's CDR3 is CASRGRVANYNEQFF. The DNA of the CDR3 is TGTGCCAGTAGGGGTCGGGTAGCGAACTACAATGAGCAGTTCTTC.

V is TRBV15 and J is TRBJ1-4; D is uncertain. The germline V gene encodes CDR1 LNHNV and CDR2 YYDKDF (reference sequence). The CDR3 has 16 residues. The V end lost 0 bases, the J end lost 2 bases, and 10 bases lay between the germline ends. CDR3: CATSRDRAGTNEKLFF. The CDR3 DNA follows: TGTGCCACCAGCAGAGATCGTGCCGGGACTAATGAAAAACTGTTTTTT.

A word on this clone: It is likely a read error, because the conserved phenylalanine at the end of the CDR3 is missing. This chain joins TRBV5-1 and TRBJ1-2; 12 bases are a match to TRBD1. The CDR3 loop spans 16 amino acids. Germline CDR1 SGHRS, CDR2 YFSETQ. Trimming took 6 bases from V and 4 from J; bases not matched to a gene: 10. This chain's CDR3 is CASMLGTGGVGYGYTL. The CDR3 coding sequence is TGCGCCAGCATGCTTGGGACAGGGGGCGTAGGCTATGGCTACACCCTC.

There are a few counts of this clone. This chain links TRBV6-5 with TRBJ1-1; D gene uncertain. V lost 7 bases to trimming and J lost 7 bases, with 13 bases between them. Germline CDR1 is MNHEY and CDR2 is SVGAGI. The CDR3 covers 12 residues. For the CDR3, the DNA is TGTGCCAGCACCCTAATCGGGGTTGAAGCTTTCTTT. As protein: CASTLIGVEAFF.

This clone was seen only once. The chain links TRBV5-8 to TRBJ2-3, with D tentatively TRBD1 (6 bases). Germline V gene lookup returns CDR1 SGHTS and CDR2 YDEGEE. CDR3 length equals 15 residues. Trimming left V 4 bases short and J 1 base short, with 13 bases between. As DNA, the CDR3 is TGTGCCAGCAGCACCGGGACACTTCGCACAGATACGCAGTATTTT. The encoded protein is CASSTGTLRTDTQYF.

The rearrangement uses TRBV2 and TRBJ2-5, with a weak D call TRBD1 (6 bases). The J call is in doubt because the DNA end fits TRBJ2-7 better. CDR3 length equals 14 residues. Looked up from germline, CDR1 is SNHLY and CDR2 is FYNNEI. The CDR3 is CASTLTGGSYEQYF. The CDR3 bases are TGTGCCAGCACCCTGACAGGAGGCTCCTACGAGCAGTACTTC.

The chain joins TRBV2 to TRBJ1-4; D gene unclear. Germline CDR1 SNHLY, CDR2 FYNNEI. Trimming took off 5 bases at V and 8 bases at J, with 12 bases between the two ends. The CDR3 has 13 amino acids. Here the CDR3 reads CASSITWREKLFF. CDR3 DNA: TGTGCCAGCAGTATCACATGGAGGGAAAAACTGTTTTTT.

The rearrangement uses TRBV6-5 and TRBJ2-1; 12 nucleotides line up with TRBD1. CDR1 is MNHEY, CDR2 SVGAGI, per germline. The CDR3 consists of 14 residues. V shed 5 bases, J shed 7 bases, and the junction held 3 bases outside the gene matches. The CDR3 reads CASSRDRGRNEQFF. DNA for the CDR3: TGTGCCAGCAGTCGGGACAGGGGGCGAAATGAGCAGTTCTTC.

The CDR3 loop reads CASRQTGLGSYEQYF. The CDR3 bases are TGTGCCAGCAGGCAGACAGGGCTGGGGAGCTACGAGCAGTACTTC. The V call is TRBV6-6, the J call TRBJ2-7; 7 nucleotides agree with TRBD1. The germline CDR1 and CDR2 sequences are MNHNY and SVGAGI (reference sequence). The junction had 11 bases not matched to a gene; V was cut back by 6 bases and J by 3 bases. The CDR3 length is 15 residues.

The chain recombines TRBV6-1 with TRBJ2-5, with TRBD2 identical over 12 bases. Per the germline V gene, CDR1 is MNHNS and CDR2 is SASEGT. V trimming: 6 bases; J trimming: 1 base; junction bases outside the gene matches: 3. This CDR3 has 15 amino acids. This CDR3 reads CASRGLAGLQETQYF. CDR3 nucleotide sequence: TGTGCCAGCAGAGGACTAGCGGGACTCCAAGAGACCCAGTACTTC.

CDR3 sequence reads: CASRAAGFSEAFF. CDR3 coding DNA: TGCGCCAGCAGAGCGGCGGGGTTTAGTGAAGCTTTCTTT. The chain recombines TRBV10-2 with TRBJ1-1; D is unresolved. Germline CDR1 reads WSHSY; CDR2 reads SAAADI. CDR3 length: 13 amino acids. V was pared by 6 bases and J by 7 bases, with 15 bases between.

This clone has just one count. V is TRBV14 and J is TRBJ2-7, with 9 positions matching TRBD2. V dropped 5 bases and J dropped 4; count of bases not matched to a gene: 9. This CDR3 spans 15 amino acids. CDR1 and CDR2 from the germline V gene are SGHDN and FVKESK. The CDR3 sequence: CASSILASGTYEQYF. The CDR3 region has the DNA TGTGCCAGCAGCATATTGGCTAGCGGGACGTACGAGCAGTACTTC.

This clone came up a few times. CDR3 nucleotide sequence: TGTGCCATCAGGGACGGGAGGGGCACTGAAGCTTTCTTT. This codes for CAIRDGRGTEAFF. The chain has TRBV10-3 and TRBJ1-1; D is possibly TRBD1 (5 bases). Per the germline V gene, CDR1 is ENHRY and CDR2 is SYGVKD. The CDR3 consists of 13 residues. V was trimmed by 6 bases and J by 4 bases, leaving 12 bases between them.

The V and J genes are TRBV11-2 and TRBJ2-3, with 8 bases lining up with TRBD1. V gave up 1 base and J gave up 1 base; unmatched junction bases: 4. The CDR3 has 16 amino acids. Germline CDR1 and CDR2: SGHAT and FQNNGV. This CDR3 reads CASSLAGTGRTDTQYF. For the CDR3, the DNA is TGTGCCAGCAGCTTAGCCGGGACAGGCCGCACAGATACGCAGTATTTT.

J is TRBJ1-4 and V is TRBV9; 10 bases fit TRBD1. Per germline, CDR1 SGDLS and CDR2 YYNGEE. The J segment lost 6 bases and the V segment lost 0 bases, leaving 11 bases of the junction unmatched. The CDR3 covers 18 residues. The DNA of the CDR3 is TGTGCCAGCAGCGTAGCTTCGTTGGGGGACAGGGGTCATGAAAAACTGTTTTTT. Protein sequence: CASSVASLGDRGHEKLFF.

The CDR3 nucleotides read TGCGCCAGCAGCTCGGGACTAGAGGGAGGCGAGCAGTACTTC. Protein product: CASSSGLEGGEQYF. The chain is built from TRBV5-1 and TRBJ2-7, with 8 nucleotides matching TRBD2. The CDR3 covers 14 residues. Germline V gene data show CDR1 as SGHRS and CDR2 as YFSETQ. The V segment lost 3 bases and the J segment 6 bases; nucleotides outside the gene matches: 8.

CDR3: CASSMGREHEQFF. The CDR3 DNA reads TGTGCCAGTAGTATGGGCAGGGAACATGAGCAGTTCTTC. The gene calls are TRBV19 and TRBJ2-1; possibly TRBD1 for D (5 bases). Germline CDR1 reads LNHDA; CDR2 reads SQIVND (reference sequence). The ends were cut back, 3 bases at V and 8 bases at J, with 11 bases in the middle. This CDR3 is 13 amino acids long.

The V gene is TRBV2, the J gene TRBJ2-1; D perhaps matches TRBD2 (6 bases). The CDR3 length is 15 residues. CDR1 is SNHLY and CDR2 is FYNNEI in the germline V gene. The germline V and J ends were trimmed by 5 bases and 6 bases, with 17 bases remaining between them. The CDR3 bases are TGTGCCAGCAGTTGGGACTCCCGGTTGGGCAATGAGCAGTTCTTC. Protein sequence: CASSWDSRLGNEQFF.

The chain couples TRBV10-2 to TRBJ2-2, with D possibly TRBD1 on 6 matching bases. Trimming stripped 0 bases from V and 4 bases from J, with 15 bases between. Looked up from germline, CDR1 is WSHSY and CDR2 is SAAADI. This CDR3 has 17 residues. The CDR3 loop is CASSESSGVVITGELFF. The CDR3 DNA follows: TGCGCCAGCAGTGAGTCGTCAGGGGTGGTGATCACCGGGGAGCTGTTTTTT.

The chain carries TRBV9 and TRBJ1-4; 10 nucleotides agree with TRBD1. Germline CDR1 is SGDLS and CDR2 is YYNGEE. J was trimmed by 11 bases and V by 2 bases; bases with no gene match: 9. The CDR3 has 15 amino acids. CDR3 protein: CASSVFFQGQGKLFF. CDR3 coding DNA: TGTGCCAGCAGCGTTTTTTTTCAGGGACAGGGGAAACTGTTTTTT.

This clone was recorded only once. The genes are TRBV11-2 and TRBJ2-5; no reliable D call. The DNA end is more similar to TRBJ2-7, so the J call may be wrong. This CDR3 has 12 amino acids. Germline-derived CDR1 and CDR2 are SGHAT and FQNNGV. The DNA of the CDR3 is TGTGCCAGCAGCTTAGACACCTACGAGCAGTACTTC. Translated, it gives CASSLDTYEQYF.

This clone was counted a single time. The rearrangement joins TRBV4-1 to TRBJ2-7; 8 nucleotides align to TRBD1. In germline, CDR1 is MGHRA, CDR2 YSYEKL. CDR3 size: 15 residues. The junction had 7 bases not matched to a gene; V was cut back by 3 bases and J by 3 bases. CDR3 amino acids: CASSHPDRVGYEQYF. CDR3 nucleotides: TGCGCCAGCAGCCATCCGGACAGGGTGGGCTACGAGCAGTACTTC.

This clone was seen a handful of times. The V gene is TRBV10-2, the J gene TRBJ2-1; D might be TRBD1 (6 bases). Germline CDR1 WSHSY, CDR2 SAAADI. Trimming cost V 9 bases and J 3 bases, with 15 bases left between them. The CDR3 length is 14 residues. The CDR3 loop is CASSGTSYYNEQFF. CDR3 sequence (DNA): TGCGCCAGTTCCGGGACATCTTACTACAATGAGCAGTTCTTC.